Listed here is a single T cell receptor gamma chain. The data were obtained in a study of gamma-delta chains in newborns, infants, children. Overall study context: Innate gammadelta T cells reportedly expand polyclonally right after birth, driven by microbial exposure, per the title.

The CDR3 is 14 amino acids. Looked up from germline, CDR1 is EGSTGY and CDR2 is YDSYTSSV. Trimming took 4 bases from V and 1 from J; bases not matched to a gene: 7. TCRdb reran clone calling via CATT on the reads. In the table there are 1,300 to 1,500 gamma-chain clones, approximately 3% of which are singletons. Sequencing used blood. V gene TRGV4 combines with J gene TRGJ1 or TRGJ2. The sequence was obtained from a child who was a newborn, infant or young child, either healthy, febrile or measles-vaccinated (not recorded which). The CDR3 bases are TGTGCCACCTGGGACAAAGCCAATTATTATAAGAAACTCTTT. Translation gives CATWDKANYYKKLF.